This passage covers 32 T cell receptor beta chains from one sample sequenced in a study of cytotoxic CD8 clonotypes in ibrutinib-treated CLL. Assay: immunoSEQ multiplex PCR; the TCRdb copy retains only in-frame clones and omits some. Of under 150,000 clones in the sample, 84% were seen once. Sequenced here: PBMCs, sampled after 24 months of ibrutinib treatment. The receptors derive from a human donor with chronic lymphocytic leukemia.

The V gene is TRBV5-4, the J gene TRBJ1-2; TRBD1 aligns across 9 bases. From germline, CDR1 is SGHNT and CDR2 YYREEE (reference sequence). CDR3 length equals 14 residues. V lost 4 bases and J lost 4; bases outside the gene matches: 5. The CDR3 DNA reads as TGTGCCAGCAGCCGGACAGGGGTCATCTATGGCTACACCTTC. As protein: CASSRTGVIYGYTF.

The chain carries TRBV2 and TRBJ1-2; no definite D call. Germline CDR1 is SNHLY and CDR2 is FYNNEI. CDR3 length: 12 residues. V gave up 8 bases and J gave up 5 bases, with 12 bases separating them. CDR3 residues: CASYSRLYGYTF. The CDR3 DNA reads as TGTGCCAGCTACTCGCGCCTTTATGGCTACACCTTC.

V gene TRBV7-6 combines with J gene TRBJ2-7; unclear D gene. This CDR3 contains 13 residues. V was trimmed by 1 base and J by 3 bases, leaving 7 bases between them. Germline CDR1 is SGHVS and CDR2 is FNYEAQ. This CDR3 reads CASSLDLYYEQYF. DNA of the CDR3: TGTGCCAGCAGCTTAGACCTATACTACGAGCAGTACTTC. Full variable domain (outside the CDR3, taken from reference TRBV7-6 and TRBJ2-7): GAGVSQSPRYKVTKRGQDVALRCDPISGHVSLYWYRQALGQGPEFLTYFNYEAQQDKSGLPNDRFSAERPEGSISTLTIQRTEQRDSAMYRCASSLDLYYEQYFGPGTRLTVT.

J is TRBJ2-5 and V is TRBV6-1, with D perhaps TRBD1 (5 bases). Germline V CDR1 and CDR2: MNHNS, SASEGT. V lost 6 bases and J 0 bases, leaving 8 bases between the germline ends. This CDR3 has 13 residues. The CDR3 DNA sequence: TGTGCCAGCAGGGGGCAGTACCAAGAGACCCAGTACTTC. Its translation is CASRGQYQETQYF.

J is TRBJ2-7 and V is TRBV6-5, with 7 bases that match TRBD1. The CDR3 length is 14 residues. With 5 bases clipped from V and 4 bases from J, the junction kept 8 bases outside the gene matches. Germline loops: CDR1 MNHEY, CDR2 SVGAGI. CDR3 sequence reads: CASSRSGTDYEQYF. The CDR3 bases are TGTGCCAGCAGTCGGTCCGGGACAGATTACGAGCAGTACTTC.

The chain employs TRBV5-4 and TRBJ1-1; no definite D call. The CDR3 runs 16 residues. From germline, CDR1 is SGHNT and CDR2 YYREEE (reference sequence). Trimming pared 6 bases from V and 2 bases from J, leaving 20 bases between. The CDR3 DNA reads as TGTGCCAGCACTCACGCTACCGGTAGACTAAACACTGAAGCTTTCTTT. Protein product: CASTHATGRLNTEAFF.

This chain joins TRBV14 and TRBJ1-1, with a weak D call TRBD1 (5 bases). V gave up 3 bases and J gave up 1 base, with 12 bases separating them. The germline CDR1 and CDR2 sequences are SGHDN and FVKESK. This CDR3 has 15 residues. CDR3 region: CASSHLRVSNTEAFF. The DNA for the CDR3 is TGTGCCAGCAGCCATCTCAGGGTCTCGAACACTGAAGCTTTCTTT.

The chain combines TRBV9 with TRBJ2-1; D gene uncertain. The V end lost 0 bases, the J end lost 4 bases, and 8 bases lay between the germline ends. CDR3 length: 14 amino acids. The V gene's germline CDR1 is SGDLS and CDR2 YYNGEE. The CDR3 sequence: CASSVVDQYNEQFF. The CDR3 coding sequence is TGTGCCAGCAGCGTAGTGGACCAATACAATGAGCAGTTCTTC. Drawing the rest from reference TRBV9 and TRBJ2-1, the complete variable domain is DSGVTQTPKHLITATGQRVTLRCSPRSGDLSVYWYQQSLDQGLQFLIQYYNGEERAKGNILERFSAQQFPDLHSELNLSSLELGDSALYFCASSVVDQYNEQFFGPGTRLTVL.

The chain links TRBV5-1 to TRBJ1-2; no clear D. The CDR3 covers 14 residues. With 0 bases removed from V and 8 bases from J, the gap between germline ends came to 14 bases. CDR1 is SGHRS, CDR2 YFSETQ, per germline. Written as DNA, the CDR3 is TGCGCCAGCAGCTTGGTCGCAGGCCTGGAGGGCTACACCTTC. Protein sequence: CASSLVAGLEGYTF.

The rearrangement links TRBV5-1 to TRBJ1-2, with D perhaps matching TRBD1 (6 bases). The CDR3 covers 15 residues. The V and J ends lost 0 bases and 0 bases respectively, with 9 bases between them. The germline V gene encodes CDR1 SGHRS and CDR2 YFSETQ. The CDR3 region has the DNA TGCGCCAGCAGCTTGGGGGACACTACTAACTATGGCTACACCTTC. Its protein product is CASSLGDTTNYGYTF.

The chain joins TRBV11-3 to TRBJ1-6, with D uncertain. The CDR3 sequence is 19 residues long. CDR1 and CDR2 from the germline V gene are SGHNT and YENEEA. The germline V and J ends were trimmed by 1 base and 7 bases, with 23 bases remaining between them. CDR3 amino acids: CASSLGPSRLLSYNSPLHF. For the CDR3, the DNA is TGTGCCAGCAGCTTAGGGCCCTCCAGGCTCTTAAGTTACAATTCACCCCTCCACTTT. Based on the CDR3 plus reference TRBV11-3 and TRBJ1-6, the full variable domain is EAGVVQSPRYKIIEKKQPVAFWCNPISGHNTLYWYLQNLGQGPELLIRYENEEAVDDSQLPKDRFSAERLKGVDSTLKIQPAELGDSAVYLCASSLGPSRLLSYNSPLHFGNGTRLTVT.

The rearrangement joins TRBV30 to TRBJ2-1, with 8 nucleotides matching TRBD1. The germline gives CDR1 GTSNPN, CDR2 SVGIG (reference sequence). The CDR3 has 15 amino acids. V shed 2 bases, J shed 7 bases, and the junction held 10 bases outside the gene matches. The CDR3 nucleotides read TGTGCCTGGAGTTTAGGACAGGGAAACAGGAATGAGCAGTTCTTC. Translating gives CAWSLGQGNRNEQFF.

The rearrangement links TRBV4-1 to TRBJ2-5, with 8 bases identical to TRBD2. V gave up 2 bases and J gave up 5 bases; unmatched junction bases: 13. The CDR3 spans 17 residues. CDR1 MGHRA and CDR2 YSYEKL come from the germline V gene. The CDR3: CASSQWGSGTSRETQYF. DNA for the CDR3: TGCGCCAGCAGCCAATGGGGATCCGGGACTAGTAGGGAGACCCAGTACTTC.

The chain is built from TRBV6-6 and TRBJ1-3, with D perhaps TRBD1 (5 bases). The length of the CDR3 is 15 residues. Germline CDR1 MNHNY, CDR2 SVGAGI (reference sequence). V lost 0 bases to trimming and J lost 4 bases, with 10 bases between them. In DNA, the CDR3 is TGTGCCAGCAGTTACTCAGCCACAGGCGGAAACACCATATATTTT. Translated, it gives CASSYSATGGNTIYF.

The chain's CDR3 is CAISGSERGSDTGELFF. The CDR3 DNA is TGTGCCATCAGTGGGTCGGAAAGGGGAAGTGACACCGGGGAGCTGTTTTTT. The chain links TRBV10-3 to TRBJ2-2; the D gene is possibly TRBD1 (5 bases). V was trimmed by 4 bases and J by 3 bases, leaving 18 bases between them. Looked up from germline, CDR1 is ENHRY and CDR2 is SYGVKD. The CDR3 has 17 amino acids.

This clone was counted a few times. The V and J genes are TRBV6-6 and TRBJ2-2, with no clear D. The V and J ends lost 5 bases and 9 bases respectively, with 7 bases between them. This CDR3 has 11 amino acids. Germline CDR1 and CDR2: MNHNY and SVGAGI (reference sequence). The CDR3 loop is CASSPLRELFF. CDR3 coding DNA: TGTGCCAGCAGTCCCCTCCGGGAGCTGTTTTTT.

This clone was counted between two and nine times. The chain has TRBV30 and TRBJ1-5; D not certain. In germline, CDR1 is GTSNPN, CDR2 SVGIG (reference sequence). Trimming left V 2 bases short and J 5 bases short, with 10 bases between. The CDR3 extends over 13 amino acids. CDR3 protein: CAWSPLGDQPQHF. CDR3 sequence (DNA): TGTGCCTGGAGTCCGCTCGGGGATCAGCCCCAGCATTTT.

The gene calls are TRBV5-6 and TRBJ1-2, with D possibly being TRBD1 (5 bases). The V gene lost 0 bases and the J gene lost 4 bases, with 10 bases spanning the gap. Germline-derived CDR1 and CDR2 are SGHDT and YYEEEE. The CDR3 covers 14 residues. The CDR3 DNA sequence: TGTGCCAGCAGCTTGGTGGGGGAAATCTATGGCTACACCTTC. Translated, it gives CASSLVGEIYGYTF.

This chain uses TRBV4-2 with TRBJ1-1; 9 bases are a match to TRBD1. The CDR3 consists of 17 residues. The germline V gene encodes CDR1 LGHNA and CDR2 YNFKEQ. Trimming at V came to 1 base and at J to 3 bases, leaving 9 bases not matched to a gene. The DNA of the CDR3 is TGTGCCAGCAGCCAAGGTATCCCACAGGGGGCCGACACTGAAGCTTTCTTT. This gives the protein CASSQGIPQGADTEAFF.

The chain joins TRBV9 to TRBJ2-5, with TRBD1 as a possible D gene (5 bases). The V and J ends lost 2 bases and 0 bases respectively, with 11 bases between them. The CDR3 sequence is 15 residues long. Germline CDR1 and CDR2: SGDLS and YYNGEE. The CDR3 loop is CASSVLGDYQETQYF. The CDR3 bases are TGTGCCAGCAGCGTCCTAGGGGATTACCAAGAGACCCAGTACTTC.

This clone was observed once. V usage is TRBV2 and J usage is TRBJ2-3; TRBD1 matches at 8 bases. CDR1 is SNHLY and CDR2 is FYNNEI in the germline V gene. The CDR3 sequence is 15 residues long. Germline trimming cut 6 bases from V and 0 bases from J; bases unmatched to any gene: 5. The CDR3 bases are TGTGCCAGCAGCGCAGGACAGGGCAGCACAGATACGCAGTATTTT. Protein sequence: CASSAGQGSTDTQYF.

This chain joins TRBV6-6 and TRBJ1-5; D perhaps matches TRBD1 (6 bases). This CDR3 has 14 residues. V lost 7 bases and J lost 8, with 18 bases in between. Germline-derived CDR1 and CDR2 are MNHNY and SVGAGI (reference sequence). The CDR3 reads CASTRGGPFEPQHF. The CDR3 region has the DNA TGTGCCAGCACCCGGGGGGGGCCGTTTGAGCCCCAGCATTTT.

The rearrangement links TRBV5-1 to TRBJ2-3; 11 bases map to TRBD2. Germline V lookup: CDR1 SGHRS, CDR2 YFSETQ. CDR3 length: 18 residues. The V gene end was trimmed by 3 bases and the J gene end by 3 bases; junction bases not matched to a gene: 12. In DNA, the CDR3 is TGCGCCAGCAGCTCTGATAGACTAGCGGGGAGCGCAACAGATACGCAGTATTTT. Its translation: CASSSDRLAGSATDTQYF. The entire variable domain, with the rest obtained from reference TRBV5-1 and TRBJ2-3, is as follows: KAGVTQTPRYLIKTRGQQVTLSCSPISGHRSVSWYQQTPGQGLQFLFEYFSETQRNKGNFPGRFSGRQFSNSRSEMNVSTLELGDSALYLCASSSDRLAGSATDTQYFGPGTRLTVL.

V usage is TRBV9 and J usage is TRBJ2-2; tentative D call: TRBD1 (5 bases). CDR1 is SGDLS and CDR2 is YYNGEE in the germline V gene. The CDR3 length is 16 residues. V was cut by 0 bases and J by 4 bases, with 13 bases left in between. The DNA of the CDR3 is TGTGCCAGCAGCGTAGGGGGCAGGGTGGGCACCGGGGAGCTGTTTTTT. Translation: CASSVGGRVGTGELFF.

This chain uses TRBV19 with TRBJ1-4; 7 bases align to TRBD1. With 8 bases clipped from V and 4 bases from J, the junction kept 13 bases outside the gene matches. The germline V gene encodes CDR1 LNHDA and CDR2 SQIVND (reference sequence). CDR3 length: 16 residues. This CDR3 is CASSVSRTGRNEKLFF. The CDR3 coding sequence is TGTGCCAGTTCTGTCTCCCGGACAGGACGTAATGAAAAACTGTTTTTT.

This sequence joins TRBV5-6 and TRBJ1-1, with D uncertain. With 1 base removed from V and 1 base from J, the gap between germline ends came to 11 bases. CDR3 size: 15 residues. Germline V gene lookup returns CDR1 SGHDT and CDR2 YYEEEE. CDR3 nucleotides: TGTGCCAGCAGCTTGATACGGAATCGGAACACTGAAGCTTTCTTT. Translating gives CASSLIRNRNTEAFF.

This chain joins TRBV5-4 and TRBJ1-2; maybe TRBD1 (6 bases). The CDR3 is 15 amino acids. Trimming stripped 5 bases from V and 0 bases from J, with 14 bases between. Germline V gene data show CDR1 as SGHNT and CDR2 as YYREEE (reference sequence). The CDR3 DNA follows: TGTGCCAGCAGACCGGCGGCAGGGGCTAACTATGGCTACACCTTC. Its protein is CASRPAAGANYGYTF.

The V gene is TRBV19, the J gene TRBJ2-7; D is possibly TRBD2 (5 bases). CDR1 and CDR2 (germline): LNHDA, SQIVND (reference sequence). The V end lost 6 bases, the J end lost 6 bases, and 15 bases lay between the germline ends. The CDR3 length is 13 residues. In nucleotides, the CDR3 is TGTGCCAGTAGAACCAGTTCGGGGAGCGAGCAGTACTTC. Protein product: CASRTSSGSEQYF.

The chain joins TRBV14 to TRBJ1-2, with 9 positions matching TRBD1. Germline V gene data show CDR1 as SGHDN and CDR2 as FVKESK. The ends lost 3 bases at V and 0 bases at J; junction bases unmatched: 8. The CDR3 covers 17 residues. The CDR3 loop is CASSQDRGVLTNYGYTF. DNA of the CDR3: TGTGCCAGCAGCCAGGACAGGGGAGTCCTTACTAACTATGGCTACACCTTC.

The J gene is TRBJ2-2, the V gene TRBV5-1; D unresolved. This CDR3 spans 16 amino acids. Germline V CDR1 and CDR2: SGHRS, YFSETQ. V was shortened by 0 bases and J by 2 bases, with 11 bases between the two germline ends. The CDR3 spells CASSLGVSINTGELFF. The CDR3 DNA sequence: TGCGCCAGCAGCTTGGGAGTCAGTATTAACACCGGGGAGCTGTTTTTT.

This chain uses TRBV9 with TRBJ1-2; TRBD1 might be the D (5 bases). Germline CDR1 SGDLS, CDR2 YYNGEE. There are 16 residues in the CDR3. V lost 4 bases to trimming and J lost 5 bases, with 21 bases between them. The CDR3 nucleotides read TGTGCCAGCAGCCCGCGGACACCCCTCTCCTATTATGGCTACACCTTC. Its translation: CASSPRTPLSYYGYTF.

This chain's CDR3 is CASSIVGAPNGYTF. The CDR3 coding sequence is TGTGCCAGTAGTATAGTGGGGGCGCCGAATGGCTACACCTTC. The V and J genes are TRBV19 and TRBJ1-2; a weak D match, TRBD1 (6 bases). Looked up from germline, CDR1 is LNHDA and CDR2 is SQIVND (reference sequence). V lost 1 base and J 6 bases, leaving 12 bases between the germline ends. The CDR3 runs 14 residues. The variable domain in full, with the rest retrieved from reference TRBV19 and TRBJ1-2, is DGGITQSPKYLFRKEGQNVTLSCEQNLNHDAMYWYRQDPGQGLRLIYYSQIVNDFQKGDIAEGYSVSREKKESFPLTVTSAQKNPTAFYLCASSIVGAPNGYTFGSGTRLTVV.